This TCR beta chain was captured in a study of siplizumab effects on memory and regulatory T cells. Trimming pared 5 bases from V and 4 bases from J, leaving 12 bases between. This CDR3 contains 13 residues. Germline-derived CDR1 and CDR2 are SQVTM and ANQGSEA. Assay used: immunoSEQ multiplex PCR; TCRdb lists only in-frame clones, some missing. The sample has around 100,000 clones; about 94% are singletons. Findings of the study overall: Among sequences traceable to unstimulated CD4+ memory cells, alloreactive ones were significantly reduced by siplizumab.

Of note for this clone: Its antigen remains unidentified.

The chain links TRBV29-1 to TRBJ2-1; D is unresolved. Sequenced: non-Treg CD4+ T cells sorted from blood. This sequence originates from a human donor in good health. The CDR3 reads CSVPGSLYNEQFF. Written as DNA, the CDR3 is TGCAGCGTTCCCGGTAGCCTATACAATGAGCAGTTCTTC.